Sequencing of this T cell receptor (beta chain) was carried out in a study of blood T cell repertoires in COVID-19. The wider study: The origin of the acute and convalescent COVID-19 samples was the United States, Italy and Spain.

Original methodology: From reference gene primer amplification, estimates of nucleated cell counts were derived. Here immunoSEQ multiplex PCR was the method, and the copy in TCRdb shows in-frame clones only, minus some. That table gives V, J and clone size, and the DNA gave D and trimming. Of 200,000 to 250,000 clones listed, 65% to 90% are singletons. Per germline, CDR1 SGHTA and CDR2 FQGNSA. Trimming removed 5 bases at V and 2 bases at J, with 12 bases between. The CDR3 is made up of 14 amino acids. Sequenced: peripheral blood. This chain connects TRBV7-2 to TRBJ1-2; D ambiguous. The receptor was derived from a woman between 45 and 60 years old with acute or convalescent COVID-19. In DNA, the CDR3 is TGTGCCAGCAGCGCCCAAGGAGGAAACTATGGCTACACCTTC. Its translation is CASSAQGGNYGYTF. Based on the CDR3 plus reference TRBV7-2 and TRBJ1-2, the full variable domain is GAGVSQSPSNKVTEKGKDVELRCDPISGHTALYWYRQSLGQGLEFLIYFQGNSAPDKSGLPSDRFSAERTGGSVSTLTIQRTQQEDSAVYLCASSAQGGNYGYTFGSGTRLTVV.